The sample holds many counts of the clone carrying this T cell receptor beta chain. Antigen specificity is unknown. The sample comes from a study of T cells after yellow fever vaccination. They built TCR cDNA with 5'RACE template switching, a step that put in a universal primer site and UMIs. TCRdb analysed the 5' RACE reads with MiXCR anew, one entry per CDR3 protein. Seen here are hundreds of thousands of distinct CDR3 sequences, 3% to 4.5% observed once, and the top ten hold around a quarter. The CDR3 length is 16 residues. Trimming cost V 5 bases and J 3 bases; bases outside gene matches: 11. CDR1 and CDR2 from the germline V gene are SGHTA and FQGNSA. Study-wide results and limits: Abundant clonotypes from the bulk population could have been carried over as contaminants into FACS-sorted repertoires.

Material: PBMCs, obtained on the day of the yellow fever booster vaccination. This chain uses TRBV7-2 with TRBJ2-5; the match to TRBD1 covers 8 bases. This TCR was recovered from a young man who received the YFV17D yellow fever vaccine. CDR3 residues: CASSPLDRGVEETQYF. CDR3 coding DNA: TGTGCCAGCAGCCCCCTCGACAGGGGCGTGGAAGAGACCCAGTACTTC.